Listed below are T cell receptor beta chains from one sample, sequenced in a study of OX40 agonist ivuxolimab in advanced cancers. This table comes from immunoSEQ multiplex PCR, and its TCRdb copy is limited to in-frame clones, with some not included. The data hold 65,000 to 85,000 clones, with 75% to 90% observed a single time. This sample comprised CD4+ or CD8+ T cells sorted from blood, obtained in a trial of the OX40 agonist ivuxolimab. These receptors were obtained from an adult with an advanced solid tumor such as melanoma, head and neck, liver or kidney cancer. Each CDR3 is given with its conserved first and last residue. D genes are given only for firm matches. The listing skips clone size in some rows; elsewhere it reads once, few, many or a size class.

>TRBJ1-2|.|.|TRBV2|16
TGTGCCAGCAAATCCCCCCCGCGGATTTCTAACTATGGCTACACCTTC
CASKSPPRISNYGYTF
>TRBJ2-7|.|.|TRBV5-5|14
TGTGCCAGCAGCTTGGATCCCGGGGTAGCCGAGCAGTACTTC
CASSLDPGVAEQYF
>TRBJ2-1|.|.|TRBV7-3|14
TGTGCCAGCAGCTTACAGGCAGGAGGGGATGAGCAGTTCTTC
CASSLQAGGDEQFF
>TRBJ2-7|.|.|TRBV15|14
TGTGCCACCAGCAAACGGCCGAACTCCTACGAGCAGTACTTC
CATSKRPNSYEQYF
>TRBJ2-7|.|.|TRBV7-2|15
TGTGCCAGCAGCCCGGGGGGCGCGAGGAACTACGAGCAGTACTTC
CASSPGGARNYEQYF
>TRBJ1-2|.|.|TRBV7-9|16
TGTGCCAGCAGCTTTTGGGCCCGGGACTCCATCTATGGCTACACCTTC
CASSFWARDSIYGYTF
>TRBJ1-1|TRBD1|.|TRBV7-6|15
TGTGCCAGCAGCCCGGCGGACAGGGACGACACTGAAGCTTTCTTT
CASSPADRDDTEAFF
>TRBJ2-1|.|.|TRBV11-2|16
TGTGCCAGCAGAGTCCAGGGTGGCGGGTCTATCAATGAGCAGTTCTTC
CASRVQGGGSINEQFF
>TRBJ2-2|TRBD1|.|TRBV6-5|15
TGTGCCAGCAGGATCGGACAGGGGTTCACCGGGGAGCTGTTTTTT
CASRIGQGFTGELFF
>TRBJ2-4|.|.|TRBV19|14
TGTGCCAGTAGTATATTTACGGACGGAAACATTCAGTACTTC
CASSIFTDGNIQYF
>TRBJ1-1|TRBD1|.|TRBV7-9|14
TGTGCCAGCAGCACGGACAGGGATCACACTGAAGCTTTCTTT
CASSTDRDHTEAFF
>TRBJ2-7|.|.|TRBV7-3|14
TGTGCCAGCAGCTTAGGTGTCAGCTCCTACGAGCAGTACTTC
CASSLGVSSYEQYF
>TRBJ2-1|.|once|TRBV7-2|11
TGTGCCAGCAGCTTTACTAATGAGCAGTTCTTC
CASSFTNEQFF
>TRBJ2-1|TRBD1|.|TRBV7-9|16
TGTGCCAGCAGCGATGACAGGGCAGTCTCCTACAATGAGCAGTTCTTC
CASSDDRAVSYNEQFF
>TRBJ1-1|.|.|TRBV7-2|14
TGTGCCAGCAGCCGGCAGGGCCAGAACACTGAAGCTTTCTTT
CASSRQGQNTEAFF
>TRBJ2-3|.|.|TRBV7-9|15
TGTGCCAGCAGCCTGCCGCCGGGAGGCACAGATACGCAGTATTTT
CASSLPPGGTDTQYF
>TRBJ1-3|.|.|TRBV6-6|15
TGTGCCAGCAGTTACGGGACGAACTCTGGAAACACCATATATTTT
CASSYGTNSGNTIYF
>TRBJ1-2|.|.|TRBV13|14
TGTGCCAGCAGCTTAGTGGCAGGGACCTATGGCTACACCTTC
CASSLVAGTYGYTF
>TRBJ2-1|TRBD2|.|TRBV4-3|15
TGCGCCAGCAGCCAAGGCCTAGCGGGAGGGGATGAGCAGTTCTTC
CASSQGLAGGDEQFF
>TRBJ2-5|.|.|TRBV28|11
TGTGCCAGCAGTTTCGGGGAGACCCAGTACTTC
CASSFGETQYF
>TRBJ1-2|.|.|TRBV6-6|14
TGTGCCAGCAGTGAGGTACAGGGAGGCTATGGCTACACCTTC
CASSEVQGGYGYTF
>TRBJ1-1|.|.|TRBV5-6|16
TGTGCCAGCAGCTTGTCTACCACAGGGCTGAACACTGAAGCTTTCTTT
CASSLSTTGLNTEAFF
>TRBJ2-3|.|medium-sized|TRBV10-3|12
TGTGCCATCGGGGAGAGCACAGATACGCAGTATTTT
CAIGESTDTQYF
>TRBJ1-1|TRBD1|.|TRBV6-5|12
TGTGCCAGCGGCTCGACAGGGGGACGCGCTTTCTTT
CASGSTGGRAFF
>TRBJ1-1|.|.|TRBV5-1|15
TGCGCCAGCAGAGACCGCAATGCCCTGAACACTGAAGCTTTCTTT
CASRDRNALNTEAFF
>TRBJ2-1|.|.|TRBV2|12
TGTGCCAGCAGAACCGGACCTTTCGAGCAGTTCTTC
CASRTGPFEQFF
>TRBJ2-1|.|.|TRBV19|13
TGTGCCAGTAGTCGCAGCACCTACAATGAGCAGTTCTTC
CASSRSTYNEQFF
>TRBJ2-7|.|once|TRBV7-2|14
TGTGCCAGCAGCGCGAGCCGGGACTTGTACGAGCAGTACTTC
CASSASRDLYEQYF
>TRBJ2-7|.|.|TRBV6-5|14
TGTGCCAGCAGTGTCGCTGATATCTCCTACGAGCAGTACTTC
CASSVADISYEQYF
>TRBJ2-5|.|.|TRBV11-3|15
TGTGCCAGCAGCTTAGGGCTTGGCCGAGGAGAGACCCAGTACTTC
CASSLGLGRGETQYF
>TRBJ2-5|TRBD1|.|TRBV6-5|13
TGTGCCAGCAGCCCGACAGGGGAGGAGACCCAGTACTTC
CASSPTGEETQYF
>TRBJ2-2|.|.|TRBV11-3|15
TGTGCCAGCAGCCCCCGAGGAGGGGGCGACGGGGAGCTGTTTTTT
CASSPRGGGDGELFF
>TRBJ1-2|.|.|TRBV27|13
TGTGCCAGCCACCCCCATGGGGGGCATGGCTACACCTTC
CASHPHGGHGYTF
>TRBJ1-3|.|.|TRBV11-2|15
TGTGCCAGCAGCTTCGCGGAGGGTCCTCGAAACACCATATATTTT
CASSFAEGPRNTIYF
>TRBJ2-7|.|.|TRBV6-6|13
TGTGCCAGCAGTTCTGACCCCTCCTACGAGCAGTACTTC
CASSSDPSYEQYF